These 9 T cell receptor beta chains were sequenced from one sample in a study of T cell changes during pregnancy in multiple sclerosis. Assay: immunoSEQ multiplex PCR; the TCRdb copy retains only in-frame clones and omits some. Here the sample spans about 28,000 clones, 80% to 90% being singletons. The starting material was CD4+ T cells from peripheral blood mononuclear cells, obtained in the second trimester of pregnancy. Receptors originate from a female donor with multiple sclerosis, enrolled in a pregnancy study.

The V and J genes are TRBV30 and TRBJ1-6; D remains ambiguous. The CDR3 extends over 14 amino acids. CDR1 GTSNPN and CDR2 SVGIG come from the germline V gene (reference sequence). Trimming removed 2 bases from V and 7 bases from J, with 12 bases in between. The DNA for the CDR3 is TGTGCCTGGAGTCCCTCTTCCCGGAATTCACCCCTCCACTTT. Its translation: CAWSPSSRNSPLHF.

The chain links TRBV18 to TRBJ2-1; D may be TRBD2 (5 bases). The CDR3 is 15 amino acids. Germline assignment: CDR1 KGHSH and CDR2 LQKENI. The ends were cut back, 3 bases at V and 5 bases at J, with 14 bases in the middle. CDR3: CASSPAGGIDNEQFF. CDR3 bases: TGTGCCAGCTCACCCGCTGGAGGAATAGACAATGAGCAGTTCTTC. Combining the CDR3 with reference TRBV18 and TRBJ2-1 gives the whole variable domain NAGVMQNPRHLVRRRGQEARLRCSPMKGHSHVYWYRQLPEEGLKFMVYLQKENIIDESGMPKERFSAEFPKEGPSILRIQQVVRGDSAAYFCASSPAGGIDNEQFFGPGTRLTVL.

The chain combines TRBV5-4 with TRBJ1-2; 7 bases agree with TRBD1. This CDR3 contains 14 residues. V dropped 4 bases and J dropped 3; count of bases not matched to a gene: 6. Germline CDR1 and CDR2: SGHNT and YYREEE (reference sequence). DNA of the CDR3: TGTGCCAGCAGCACCCCCGGGACAGACTATGGCTACACCTTC. Translating it yields CASSTPGTDYGYTF. The whole variable domain, remainder taken from reference TRBV5-4 and TRBJ1-2, is ETGVTQSPTHLIKTRGQQVTLRCSSQSGHNTVSWYQQALGQGPQFIFQYYREEENGRGNFPPRFSGLQFPNYSSELNVNALELDDSALYLCASSTPGTDYGYTFGSGTRLTVV.

This rearrangement joins TRBV29-1 to TRBJ2-3, with 8 bases lining up with TRBD2. The CDR3 runs to 15 residues. Germline lookup yields CDR1 SQVTM and CDR2 ANQGSEA. The trim removed 3 bases at V and 9 bases at J, leaving 14 bases unmatched. The CDR3 DNA reads TGCAGCGTTGATGGGGGCGGGGGGCCGCCGGGGACGCAGTATTTT. It is translated as CSVDGGGGPPGTQYF.

The chain combines TRBV28 with TRBJ1-5, with 8 bases identical to TRBD1. This CDR3 spans 14 amino acids. CDR1 is MDHEN and CDR2 is SYDVKM in the germline V gene. V lost 5 bases to trimming and J lost 5 bases; unmatched junction nucleotides: 5. The CDR3 nucleotides are TGTGCCAGCAGTCCTGGACAGGGCGATCAGCCCCAGCATTTT. This gives the protein CASSPGQGDQPQHF.

This rearrangement joins TRBV5-4 to TRBJ1-1; 8 bases align to TRBD1. CDR3 length: 16 amino acids. In germline, CDR1 is SGHNT, CDR2 YYREEE (reference sequence). The V segment lost 4 bases and the J segment 2 bases; nucleotides outside the gene matches: 10. The CDR3 coding sequence is TGTGCCAGCAGCCGGGGACAGGCGTCCCTCAACACTGAAGCTTTCTTT. This gives the protein CASSRGQASLNTEAFF.

This chain links TRBV9 with TRBJ1-1; D remains ambiguous. CDR3 length equals 14 residues. The germline CDR1 and CDR2 sequences are SGDLS and YYNGEE. V gave up 4 bases and J gave up 1 base, with 11 bases separating them. The CDR3 nucleotides are TGTGCCAGCAGCACTCAGACGGGGAACACTGAAGCTTTCTTT. It encodes CASSTQTGNTEAFF.

The chain employs TRBV4-1 and TRBJ1-4; no reliable D call. Trimming took off 1 base at V and 7 bases at J, with 7 bases between the two ends. This CDR3 spans 13 amino acids. In germline, CDR1 is MGHRA, CDR2 YSYEKL. The CDR3 DNA is TGCGCCAGCAGCCAAGTTCGGAGTGAAAAACTGTTTTTT. This translates into CASSQVRSEKLFF.

V usage is TRBV7-2 and J usage is TRBJ1-1; D possibly corresponds to TRBD1 (6 bases). Per the germline V gene, CDR1 is SGHTA and CDR2 is FQGNSA. V lost 5 bases and J 1 base, leaving 11 bases between the germline ends. CDR3 length: 14 amino acids. This chain's CDR3 is CASSPGAANTEAFF. The CDR3 nucleotides are TGTGCCAGCAGCCCAGGGGCGGCGAACACTGAAGCTTTCTTT.